The rows below give T cell receptor beta chains drawn from one sample of a study of shared clonotypes between healthy human individuals. Data came from immunoSEQ multiplex PCR; TCRdb stores just in-frame clones and leaves some out. The sample contains 2 million or so clones, around 95% of which appear only once. Sequenced: naive CD4+ T cells sorted from blood. The receptors were gathered from a man aged 18 to 30 in good health. CDR3s leave out the opening cysteine and the closing phenylalanine or tryptophan. A clone size is listed for some rows: how often the clone was seen (once, few, many), or a class if it is expanded.

j_gene,v_gene,abundance,CDR3aa
TRBJ1-1,TRBV10-1,-,ASSGQGYTEAF
TRBJ2-1,TRBV7-8,-,ASNYELGLAGVSDEQF
TRBJ2-3,TRBV5-1,-,ASTLAGATDTQY
TRBJ2-3,TRBV18,-,ASSPRATDTQY
TRBJ1-2,TRBV4-3,-,ASSQGTGMFVGYT
TRBJ1-3,TRBV30,-,AWGGLLGNTIY
TRBJ1-3,TRBV10-3,-,AISSTAQGSGNTIY
TRBJ2-5,TRBV29-1,-,SAIAGGAGETQY
TRBJ2-7,TRBV6-6,once,ASIQIVGQYSYEQY
TRBJ1-6,TRBV2,-,ASSGRQGSNPLH
TRBJ1-2,TRBV2,-,ASSLQGIEGYT
TRBJ2-2,TRBV6-1,-,ASSEASRPKLF
TRBJ1-2,TRBV25-1,-,ASSEEPGLKGDGYT
TRBJ1-2,TRBV10-3,-,AISRLQGYGYT
TRBJ1-2,TRBV28,-,ASSPTGGPYGYT
TRBJ2-7,TRBV20-1,-,SARSNYEQY
TRBJ1-3,TRBV29-1,-,SVVSSGNTIY